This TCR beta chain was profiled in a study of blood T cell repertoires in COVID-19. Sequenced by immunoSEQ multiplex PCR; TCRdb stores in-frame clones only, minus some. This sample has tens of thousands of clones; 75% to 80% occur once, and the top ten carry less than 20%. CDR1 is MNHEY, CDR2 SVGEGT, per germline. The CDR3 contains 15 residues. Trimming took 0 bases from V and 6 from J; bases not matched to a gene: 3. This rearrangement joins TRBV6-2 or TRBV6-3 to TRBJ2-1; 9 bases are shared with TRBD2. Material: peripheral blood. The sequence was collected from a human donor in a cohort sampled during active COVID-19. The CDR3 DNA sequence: TGTGCCAGCAGTTACTCGGGCGGGAGGGCCAATGAGCAGTTCTTC. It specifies CASSYSGGRANEQFF.